One and the same sample provided the 15 T cell receptor beta chains below, sequenced in a study of T cell clusters in autoimmune cytopenias. One tube held mixed TRB-A and TRB-B primer pools for touch-down PCR. One entry per CDR3 protein, without DNA, is what TCRdb gives after re-calling the multiplex PCR reads. The table gives roughly 3,900 distinct CDR3 sequences; the top ten clones make up approximately 14% of it. Each sample's input was 250 to 300 ng genomic DNA, approximately 37,500 genome equivalents. The sequencing sample was made of peripheral blood. Receptor source: a human donor with an autoimmune cytopenia or autoimmune hepatitis (not recorded which).

By frequency, this clonotype registers medium-sized. The chain has TRBV29-1 and TRBJ2-5; TCRdb proposes TRBD1, but this gene call is untestable without DNA. Germline loops: CDR1 SQVTM, CDR2 ANQGSEA. The CDR3 consists of 14 residues. Here the CDR3 reads CSVPLGGGQETQYF.

This clonotype is labeled medium-sized based on frequency. V usage is TRBV6-2 or TRBV6-3 and J usage is TRBJ2-1; lacking DNA, the TRBD2 call made by TCRdb goes unchecked. The germline gives CDR1 MNHEY, CDR2 SVGEGT. The CDR3 spans 16 residues. The CDR3 reads CASSYSTSGKDNEQFF.

This clonotype is deemed medium-sized (0.01 to 0.1%) by its frequency. The rearrangement joins TRBV19 to TRBJ2-3; no DNA is available, so the TRBD2 call from TCRdb remains unchecked. In germline, CDR1 is LNHDA, CDR2 SQIVND (reference sequence). This CDR3 has 15 amino acids. CDR3 amino acids: CASSAGVTPTDTQYF.

By frequency, this clonotype registers medium-sized. This chain joins TRBV6-5 and TRBJ2-7; as DNA is missing, the TRBD1 call by TCRdb cannot be tested. The CDR3 sequence is 13 residues long. Germline V gene sequence: CDR1 MNHEY, CDR2 SVGAGI. CDR3 loop: CASSPRARDRAYF.

The chain has TRBV6-2 or TRBV6-3 and TRBJ2-1; lacking DNA, the TRBD2 call made by TCRdb goes unchecked. The germline V gene encodes CDR1 MNHEY and CDR2 SVGEGT. This CDR3 comprises 17 residues. This CDR3 reads CASIKFSSGSSYNEQFF.

This rearrangement joins TRBV6-2 or TRBV6-3 to TRBJ2-7; as DNA is missing, the TRBD1 call by TCRdb cannot be tested. Looked up from germline, CDR1 is MNHEY and CDR2 is SVGEGT. This CDR3 region has 13 residues. The CDR3 protein is CASSPAVTYEQYF.

V is TRBV12-3 or TRBV12-4 and J is TRBJ2-3; the D call of TRBD1 rests on TCRdb alone, since no DNA is present to check it. The CDR3 is 15 residues long. The CDR3 sequence is CASREGGAGTDTQYF.

Its frequency marks this clonotype as medium-sized. CDR3 sequence reads: CASNQQGYYGYTF. This sequence joins TRBV6-5 and TRBJ1-2; the D gene TCRdb calls, TRBD1, cannot be checked with no DNA. This CDR3 has 13 residues. Germline-derived CDR1 and CDR2 are MNHEY and SVGAGI.

According to its frequency, this clonotype is medium-sized. The chain employs TRBV27 and TRBJ2-1. The CDR3 has 13 amino acids. Germline V lookup: CDR1 MNHEY, CDR2 SMNVEV (reference sequence). The CDR3 reads CASSFLTPNEQFF.

Judged by frequency, this clonotype is medium-sized. This chain connects TRBV15 to TRBJ2-1; TCRdb proposes TRBD1, but this gene call is untestable without DNA. The germline CDR1 and CDR2 sequences are LNHNV and YYDKDF (reference sequence). This CDR3 is built from 14 residues. The CDR3 sequence is CATSSRTQGSEQFF.

This clonotype is deemed medium-sized by its frequency. This chain connects TRBV6-5 to TRBJ2-5; no DNA is available, so the TRBD1 call from TCRdb remains unchecked. CDR3 length equals 14 residues. Germline V gene data show CDR1 as MNHEY and CDR2 as SVGAGI. The CDR3 sequence is CASSTGTALETQYF.

This clonotype is medium-sized by frequency. This chain joins TRBV29-1 and TRBJ2-2. Germline CDR1 and CDR2: SQVTM and ANQGSEA. The CDR3 contains 11 residues. The CDR3 sequence: CSATIPGELFF.

The chain joins TRBV29-1 to TRBJ2-1; TCRdb selects TRBD1, and the lack of DNA leaves this call unchecked. Germline CDR1 reads SQVTM; CDR2 reads ANQGSEA. The CDR3 runs 12 residues. The chain's CDR3 is CSVGQGRLEQFF.

By frequency, this clonotype is medium-sized. This chain uses TRBV11-1 with TRBJ2-1; TCRdb picks TRBD1, but there is no DNA to check that call. This CDR3 comprises 17 residues. CDR1 and CDR2 from the germline V gene are SGHAT and FQDESV (reference sequence). CDR3 sequence reads: CASSPRTGKSSYNEQFF.

This clonotype registers medium-sized (0.01 to 0.1%) by frequency. The chain couples TRBV5-5 to TRBJ2-1. Germline V gene sequence: CDR1 SGHKS, CDR2 YYEKEE (reference sequence). The CDR3 sequence is 11 residues long. The CDR3 sequence is CASSLFPEQFF.